These 27 T cell receptor beta chains were all obtained from the same sample, sequenced in a study of cytotoxic CD8 clonotypes in ibrutinib-treated CLL. Sequencing used immunoSEQ multiplex PCR; TCRdb keeps in-frame clones, though not all of them. The table has 35,000 to 40,000 clones, 70% to 80% seen once; the top ten hold approximately 16%. Source: PBMCs, taken at disease progression, from a patient treated with ibrutinib. The receptors were sampled from a human donor with chronic lymphocytic leukemia.

The rearrangement links TRBV5-5 to TRBJ1-1, with 10 bases that match TRBD1. CDR1 and CDR2 (germline): SGHKS, YYEKEE (reference sequence). This CDR3 contains 15 residues. Trimming took 4 bases from V and 5 from J; bases not matched to a gene: 8. The CDR3 here is CASSNRDRGGTEAFF. CDR3 in DNA: TGTGCCAGCAGCAACCGGGACAGGGGAGGGACTGAAGCTTTCTTT.

This clone was picked up one time. The chain has TRBV5-6 and TRBJ1-2, with a weak D call TRBD1 (5 bases). V lost 2 bases and J 0 bases, leaving 17 bases between the germline ends. From germline, CDR1 is SGHDT and CDR2 YYEEEE. The CDR3 length is 17 residues. CDR3 protein: CASSLRRQGGSNYGYTF. In DNA form, the CDR3 reads TGTGCCAGCAGCTTACGCCGGCAGGGAGGGTCTAACTATGGCTACACCTTC.

J is TRBJ2-4 and V is TRBV5-1; 11 positions match TRBD2. Losses at the gene ends were 4 bases for V and 7 bases for J; bases not matched to a gene: 4. The CDR3 consists of 14 residues. The V gene's germline CDR1 is SGHRS and CDR2 YFSETQ. The CDR3 sequence is CASSQLAGVNIQYF. The CDR3 DNA sequence: TGCGCCAGCAGCCAACTAGCGGGGGTTAACATTCAGTACTTC.

The rearrangement joins TRBV5-4 to TRBJ2-1; D may match TRBD1 or TRBD2 (5 bases each). Germline assignment: CDR1 SGHNT and CDR2 YYREEE (reference sequence). The V end was cut by 3 bases, the J end by 9 bases, with 19 bases between. The CDR3 sequence is 15 residues long. CDR3 sequence reads: CASSSQGEASGEQFF. DNA of the CDR3: TGTGCCAGCAGCTCCCAGGGAGAGGCTTCCGGTGAGCAGTTCTTC.

The chain joins TRBV6-6 to TRBJ2-7, with 8 bases identical to TRBD1. The CDR3 length is 16 residues. Germline CDR1 and CDR2: MNHNY and SVGAGI (reference sequence). V was clipped by 0 bases and J by 2 bases; unmatched bases: 6. Written as DNA, the CDR3 is TGTGCCAGCAGTTACTCGACAGCAGGGGGCACCTACGAGCAGTACTTC. Translation gives CASSYSTAGGTYEQYF.

The chain couples TRBV11-1 to TRBJ2-1; TRBD2 is a possible D gene (7 bases). The V end lost 5 bases, the J end lost 3 bases, and 20 bases lay between the germline ends. Germline V gives CDR1 SGHAT, CDR2 FQDESV (reference sequence). The CDR3 spans 17 residues. The CDR3 DNA sequence: TGTGCCAGCAGCCCCTCGAGGGGGGGTGATAACTACAATGAGCAGTTCTTC. Amino acid sequence: CASSPSRGGDNYNEQFF.

V usage is TRBV28 and J usage is TRBJ2-7; D ambiguous. V was pared by 3 bases and J by 1 base, with 4 bases between. CDR3 size: 12 residues. The germline V gene has CDR1 MDHEN and CDR2 SYDVKM. The CDR3 coding sequence is TGTGCCAGCAGTTTCCGTTCCTACGAGCAGTACTTC. It specifies CASSFRSYEQYF.

This clone was recorded once. The rearrangement joins TRBV7-8 to TRBJ2-3; 7 bases align to TRBD1. Per the germline V gene, CDR1 is SGHVS and CDR2 is FQNEAQ. The CDR3 spans 14 residues. The trim removed 7 bases at V and 3 bases at J, leaving 7 bases unmatched. CDR3 loop: CASTRDRATDTQYF. The CDR3 region has the DNA TGTGCCAGCACCCGAGACAGGGCGACAGATACGCAGTATTTT.

The J gene is TRBJ1-6, the V gene TRBV5-1; 9 nucleotides line up with TRBD1. Looked up from germline, CDR1 is SGHRS and CDR2 is YFSETQ. This CDR3 has 15 residues. The ends lost 2 bases at V and 5 bases at J; junction bases unmatched: 2. The CDR3 nucleotides are TGCGCCAGCAGCTTTGGGGACAGGGATAATTCACCCCTCCACTTT. It translates to CASSFGDRDNSPLHF.

V gene TRBV6-5 combines with J gene TRBJ1-1; the match to TRBD1 covers 7 bases. V lost 2 bases, J lost 1 base, and 4 bases stayed unmatched. This CDR3 region has 15 residues. The germline V gene has CDR1 MNHEY and CDR2 SVGAGI. CDR3 region: CASSYPGQSNTEAFF. CDR3 sequence (DNA): TGTGCCAGCAGTTACCCGGGACAGTCGAACACTGAAGCTTTCTTT.

The chain combines TRBV11-2 with TRBJ2-1; D call uncertain. Germline CDR1 is SGHAT and CDR2 is FQNNGV. The CDR3 loop spans 12 amino acids. V lost 6 bases, J lost 4 bases, and 7 bases lay in between. CDR3: CASRGLYNEQFF. The DNA of the CDR3 is TGTGCCAGCAGGGGGTTATACAATGAGCAGTTCTTC.

The chain combines TRBV18 with TRBJ1-2; D is possibly TRBD1 (5 bases). V dropped 3 bases and J dropped 1 base, with 12 bases sitting between them. Germline CDR1 reads KGHSH; CDR2 reads LQKENI. This CDR3 spans 15 amino acids. The chain's CDR3 is CASSPQGGHNYGYTF. The DNA of the CDR3 is TGTGCCAGCTCACCTCAGGGCGGTCATAACTATGGCTACACCTTC.

The J gene is TRBJ2-1, the V gene TRBV4-1; maybe TRBD1 (5 bases). Germline CDR1 and CDR2: MGHRA and YSYEKL. This CDR3 contains 15 residues. With 7 bases removed from V and 0 bases from J, the gap between germline ends came to 13 bases. The CDR3 sequence is CASTMTAPSYNEQFF. DNA of the CDR3: TGCGCCAGCACGATGACAGCCCCCTCCTACAATGAGCAGTTCTTC.

V and J are TRBV5-1 and TRBJ1-6, with a possible D match to TRBD1 (6 bases). V lost 5 bases and J lost 4, with 7 bases in between. The length of the CDR3 is 13 residues. Per germline, CDR1 SGHRS and CDR2 YFSETQ. CDR3 in amino acids: CASSGQYNSPLHF. CDR3 DNA sequence: TGCGCCAGCAGTGGACAGTATAATTCACCCCTCCACTTT.

V usage is TRBV6-1 and J usage is TRBJ1-5, with 9 bases matching TRBD1. The CDR3 loop spans 15 amino acids. V was clipped by 5 bases and J by 3 bases; unmatched bases: 5. Germline-derived CDR1 and CDR2 are MNHNS and SASEGT. CDR3 protein: CASSPTGGVNQPQHF. Here the CDR3 DNA reads TGTGCCAGCAGTCCGACAGGGGGTGTCAATCAGCCCCAGCATTTT.

J is TRBJ2-5 and V is TRBV18; D gene ambiguous. This CDR3 region has 11 residues. Germline V gene data show CDR1 as KGHSH and CDR2 as LQKENI. The germline V and J ends were trimmed by 3 bases and 5 bases, with 4 bases remaining between them. Written as DNA, the CDR3 is TGTGCCAGCTCACCTAGTGAGACCCAGTACTTC. Protein sequence: CASSPSETQYF.

The J gene is TRBJ2-5, the V gene TRBV5-1; 9 bases match TRBD2. This CDR3 is built from 15 residues. Trimming took 1 base from V and 4 from J; bases not matched to a gene: 5. Germline lookup yields CDR1 SGHRS and CDR2 YFSETQ. The CDR3 loop reads CASSLMGLAPETQYF. The CDR3 DNA follows: TGCGCCAGCAGCTTGATGGGACTAGCTCCAGAGACCCAGTACTTC.

The rearrangement uses TRBV11-1 and TRBJ1-1; no clear D. This CDR3 contains 13 residues. The ends were cut back, 0 bases at V and 4 bases at J, with 6 bases in the middle. Germline V gene sequence: CDR1 SGHAT, CDR2 FQDESV (reference sequence). The CDR3, as DNA: TGTGCCAGCAGCTTAGCGGATGCCACTGAAGCTTTCTTT. Its protein is CASSLADATEAFF.

V usage is TRBV11-2 and J usage is TRBJ2-3; D is possibly TRBD2 (6 bases). V was shortened by 7 bases and J by 6 bases, with 14 bases between the two germline ends. Looked up from germline, CDR1 is SGHAT and CDR2 is FQNNGV. This CDR3 is 13 amino acids long. The CDR3 is CASNWRGTDTQYF. The CDR3 nucleotides are TGTGCCAGCAACTGGCGGGGAACGGATACGCAGTATTTT.

The chain carries TRBV7-9 and TRBJ2-7; 7 positions match TRBD2. Per germline, CDR1 SEHNR and CDR2 FQNEAQ (reference sequence). This CDR3 comprises 15 residues. Germline trimming cut 5 bases from V and 5 bases from J; bases unmatched to any gene: 12. The CDR3 sequence: CASSTGGSYRDEQYF. CDR3 bases: TGTGCCAGCAGCACCGGGGGGTCATATAGGGACGAGCAGTACTTC.

The rearrangement uses TRBV5-1 and TRBJ1-5, with D possibly TRBD1 on 6 matching bases. The germline CDR1 and CDR2 sequences are SGHRS and YFSETQ. The CDR3 contains 15 residues. Trimming removed 4 bases at V and 0 bases at J, with 11 bases between. The CDR3 loop reads CASSPTGNSNQPQHF. CDR3 nucleotide sequence: TGCGCCAGCAGCCCGACAGGTAATAGCAATCAGCCCCAGCATTTT. The variable domain in full, with the rest retrieved from reference TRBV5-1 and TRBJ1-5, is KAGVTQTPRYLIKTRGQQVTLSCSPISGHRSVSWYQQTPGQGLQFLFEYFSETQRNKGNFPGRFSGRQFSNSRSEMNVSTLELGDSALYLCASSPTGNSNQPQHFGDGTRLSIL.

This clone was detected a few times. The V gene is TRBV29-1, the J gene TRBJ2-2; weak D call: TRBD2 (6 bases). The length of the CDR3 is 17 residues. Trimming shortened V by 6 bases and J by 4 bases, and 24 bases separated the two germline ends. Germline V CDR1 and CDR2: SQVTM, ANQGSEA. The CDR3 here is CSVTSHAGGLSTGELFF. In nucleotides, the CDR3 is TGCAGCGTCACCTCACATGCTGGGGGGTTGAGCACCGGGGAGCTGTTTTTT.

This chain joins TRBV10-2 and TRBJ1-3; unclear D gene. Trimming stripped 3 bases from V and 0 bases from J, with 9 bases between. CDR1 and CDR2 from the germline V gene are WSHSY and SAAADI. The CDR3 covers 15 residues. CDR3 sequence: CASSENTFSGNTIYF. The CDR3 DNA reads as TGCGCCAGCAGTGAAAACACATTCTCTGGAAACACCATATATTTT.

This clone was counted once. The V call is TRBV6-5, the J call TRBJ1-1; unclear D gene. The V and J ends lost 5 bases and 8 bases respectively, with 9 bases between them. CDR1 and CDR2 (germline): MNHEY, SVGAGI. The CDR3 loop spans 11 amino acids. CDR3 sequence (DNA): TGTGCCAGCAGTGAGGGCAGGGAAGCTTTCTTT. Translation gives CASSEGREAFF.

The CDR3 is CASSFAQGGNEQFF. The CDR3 coding sequence is TGTGCCAGCAGTTTCGCACAGGGGGGGAATGAGCAGTTCTTC. The V and J genes are TRBV27 and TRBJ2-1; tentative D call: TRBD1 (8 bases). Germline V CDR1 and CDR2: MNHEY, SMNVEV (reference sequence). V was cut by 3 bases and J by 7 bases, with 13 bases left in between. The CDR3 length is 14 residues.

This clone was counted only a few times. DNA for the CDR3: TGCGCCAGCAGCCAAGGCCGGGGCGCGGACGCCGGGGAGCTGTTTTTT. It is translated as CASSQGRGADAGELFF. The chain uses TRBV5-1 and TRBJ2-2; D tentatively reads TRBD1 or TRBD2 (5 bases each). Per the germline V gene, CDR1 is SGHRS and CDR2 is YFSETQ. The ends were cut back, 4 bases at V and 6 bases at J, with 19 bases in the middle. This CDR3 region has 16 residues.

To note about this clone: The sample holds other DNA sequences that translate to the same CDR3. The CDR3 DNA reads as TGTGCCAGTAGTATAGATCAGGGAGATACGCAGTATTTT. Residues: CASSIDQGDTQYF. V and J are TRBV19 and TRBJ2-3; tentatively, D is TRBD1 (5 bases). The CDR3 sequence is 13 residues long. Germline V gives CDR1 LNHDA, CDR2 SQIVND (reference sequence). V was pared by 0 bases and J by 5 bases, with 6 bases between.